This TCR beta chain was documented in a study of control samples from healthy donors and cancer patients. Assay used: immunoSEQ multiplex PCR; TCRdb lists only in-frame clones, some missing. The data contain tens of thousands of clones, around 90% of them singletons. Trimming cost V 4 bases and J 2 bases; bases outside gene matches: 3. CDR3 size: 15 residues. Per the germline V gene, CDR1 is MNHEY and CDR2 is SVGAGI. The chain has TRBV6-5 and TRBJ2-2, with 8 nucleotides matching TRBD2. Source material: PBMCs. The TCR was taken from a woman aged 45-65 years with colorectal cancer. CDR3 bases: TGTGCCAGCAGTTGGGGACTAGGTAACACCGGGGAGCTGTTTTTT. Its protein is CASSWGLGNTGELFF.